This TCR beta chain is drawn from a study of blood T cell repertoires in COVID-19. Study details: The analysed material was cDNA or gDNA that came from T cells, B-cell-depleted T cells, or PBMCs.

TCRdb keeps only in-frame clones here, not all; method: immunoSEQ multiplex PCR. Of about 250,000 clones in the sample, 65% to 90% were seen once. The germline V gene has CDR1 LNHDA and CDR2 SQIVND (reference sequence). The CDR3 consists of 14 residues. V was pared by 3 bases and J by 6 bases, with 4 bases of the junction left unmatched. This clone was seen a handful of times. The clonotype was recovered from a man aged 50-60 years with active or convalescent COVID-19. The chain employs TRBV19 and TRBJ2-2, with 7 bases identical to TRBD2. Sequences were obtained from peripheral blood. Here the CDR3 reads CASSIPSGAGELFF. In nucleotides, the CDR3 is TGTGCCAGTAGTATCCCTAGCGGAGCCGGGGAGCTGTTTTTT.